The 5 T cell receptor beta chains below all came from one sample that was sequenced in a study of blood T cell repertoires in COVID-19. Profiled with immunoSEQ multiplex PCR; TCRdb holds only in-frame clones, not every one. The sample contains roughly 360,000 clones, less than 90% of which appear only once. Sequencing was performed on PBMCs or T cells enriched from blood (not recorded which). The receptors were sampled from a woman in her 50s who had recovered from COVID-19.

CDR3 residues: CAWSFRGVGTEAFF. Written as DNA, the CDR3 is TGTGCCTGGAGCTTCAGGGGAGTAGGGACTGAAGCTTTCTTT. J is TRBJ1-1 and V is TRBV30, with D possibly TRBD1 on 6 matching bases. The CDR3 runs 14 residues. The V gene's germline CDR1 is GTSNPN and CDR2 SVGIG (reference sequence). V was trimmed by 3 bases and J by 5 bases, leaving 16 bases between them.

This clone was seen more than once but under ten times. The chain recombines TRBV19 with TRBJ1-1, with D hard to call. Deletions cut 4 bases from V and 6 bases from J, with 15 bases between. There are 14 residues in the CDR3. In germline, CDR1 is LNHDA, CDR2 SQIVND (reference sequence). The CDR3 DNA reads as TGTGCCAGTAGTACTAGAAATAGGTTACCTGAAGCTTTCTTT. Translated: CASSTRNRLPEAFF.

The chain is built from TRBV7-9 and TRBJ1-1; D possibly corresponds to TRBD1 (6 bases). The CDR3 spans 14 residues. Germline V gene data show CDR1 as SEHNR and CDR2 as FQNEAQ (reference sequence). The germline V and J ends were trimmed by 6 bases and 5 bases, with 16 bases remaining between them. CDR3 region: CASRANRAWTEAFF. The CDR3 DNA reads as TGTGCCAGCAGGGCAAACAGGGCCTGGACTGAAGCTTTCTTT.

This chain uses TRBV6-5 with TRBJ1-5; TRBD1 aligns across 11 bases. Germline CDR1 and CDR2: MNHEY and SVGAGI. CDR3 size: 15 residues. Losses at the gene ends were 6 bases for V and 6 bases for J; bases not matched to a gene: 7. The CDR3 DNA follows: TGTGCCAGCAGGGCGGGACAGGGGGAAGGTCAGCCCCAGCATTTT. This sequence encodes CASRAGQGEGQPQHF.

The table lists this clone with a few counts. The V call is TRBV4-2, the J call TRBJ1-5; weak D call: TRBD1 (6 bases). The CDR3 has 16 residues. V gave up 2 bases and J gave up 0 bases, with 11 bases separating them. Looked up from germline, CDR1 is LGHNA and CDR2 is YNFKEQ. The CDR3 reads CASSQRGHDSNQPQHF. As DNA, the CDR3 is TGTGCCAGCAGCCAACGGGGACACGATAGCAATCAGCCCCAGCATTTT.